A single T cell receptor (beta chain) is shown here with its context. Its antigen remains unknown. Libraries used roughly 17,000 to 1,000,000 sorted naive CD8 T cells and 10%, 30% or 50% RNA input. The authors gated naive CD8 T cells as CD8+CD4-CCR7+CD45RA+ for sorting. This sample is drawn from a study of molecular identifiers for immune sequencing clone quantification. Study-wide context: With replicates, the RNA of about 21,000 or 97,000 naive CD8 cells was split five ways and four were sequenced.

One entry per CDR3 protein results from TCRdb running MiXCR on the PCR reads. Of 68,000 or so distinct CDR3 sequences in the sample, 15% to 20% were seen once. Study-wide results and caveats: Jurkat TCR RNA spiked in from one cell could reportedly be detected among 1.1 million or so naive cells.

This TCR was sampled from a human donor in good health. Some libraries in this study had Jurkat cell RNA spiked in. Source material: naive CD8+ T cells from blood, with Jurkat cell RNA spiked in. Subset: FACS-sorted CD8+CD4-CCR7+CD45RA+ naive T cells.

CDR3 protein: CASSLTESSYNEQFF. The CDR3 DNA reads as TGTGCCAGCTCACTGACAGAGAGCTCCTACAATGAGCAGTTCTTC. The chain recombines TRBV18 with TRBJ2-1; tentatively, D is TRBD1 (5 bases). This CDR3 spans 15 amino acids. Trimming cost V 4 bases and J 0 bases, with 10 bases left between them. Germline V gene sequence: CDR1 KGHSH, CDR2 LQKENI.